A selection of T cell receptor beta chains follows, all from one sample in a study of CD8+CD57+ T cells in acquired aplastic anemia. TCRdb analysed the reads with MiXCR anew, one entry per CDR3 protein. The sample yields a few hundred thousand distinct CDR3 sequences, less than 60% seen once. Sequenced material: sorted CD4+, CD8+, or CD8+CD57+ T cells (not recorded which) from PBMCs. The receptor source for this set is a human donor with aplastic anemia. The CDR3 runs from the conserved cysteine through the conserved F or W.

V gene	J gene	CDR3 protein
TRBV6-2/TRBV6-3	TRBJ1-4	CASSYLRTRTGDEKLFF
TRBV4-1	TRBJ1-3	CASSQYPDSSGNTIYF
TRBV5-1	TRBJ2-1	CASSYEGGSGYEQFF
TRBV13	TRBJ1-6	CASSLAAILDSPLHF
TRBV28	TRBJ1-5	CASSYRDRGPETQHF
TRBV19	TRBJ2-7	CAGSNRGRGSYEQYF
TRBV28	TRBJ2-7	CASSSGQGLEEQYF
TRBV29-1	TRBJ2-3	CSLRAGGSTDTQYF
TRBV20-1	TRBJ1-1	CSARDSGRGMNTEAFF
TRBV30	TRBJ1-5	CAWSPTDLSNQPQHF
TRBV5-4	TRBJ2-3	CASSPPPGLGFTQYF
TRBV11-2	TRBJ2-5	CASSLSSGGETQYF
TRBV5-5	TRBJ2-2	CASTTLAGGRNTGELFF
TRBV19	TRBJ1-6	CASRPPGTGASPLHF
TRBV2	TRBJ1-2	CASSEGPKQGYTF
TRBV28	TRBJ1-2	CASSSTGHGYTF
TRBV7-9	TRBJ2-2	CASSLEAGSSTGELFF
TRBV5-6	TRBJ1-1	CASSFPDRGRDTEAFF
TRBV15	TRBJ1-4	CATSRRGRAGGWEKLFF
TRBV19	TRBJ1-3	CASSMGNRDSGNTIYF
TRBV19	TRBJ1-5	CASSTTGGDNQPQHF
TRBV10-2	TRBJ2-2	CASSTGTPNTGELFF
TRBV28	TRBJ2-2	CASNKGAEKNTGELFF
TRBV19	TRBJ2-3	CASSFSTDTQYF
TRBV5-5	TRBJ1-1	CASSLASASALNTEAFF
TRBV10-2	TRBJ2-5	CASRGLAGEEETQYF
TRBV7-9	TRBJ2-1	CASSLGTGANNEQFF
TRBV9	TRBJ2-4	CASSVRGAGGPKNIQYF
TRBV7-6	TRBJ2-7	CASSLNLGSYEQYF
TRBV19	TRBJ2-7	CASSQTGGEEQYF
TRBV9	TRBJ2-7	CASSRGGGSYEQYF
TRBV19	TRBJ1-1	CASRTQGEVEAFF
TRBV27	TRBJ1-6	CASRGDSRNSPLHF
TRBV5-5	TRBJ2-1	CASSLAGEQFF
TRBV10-3	TRBJ2-7	CAISRGSSYEQYF
TRBV25-1	TRBJ1-2	CASSESPRVYGYTF
TRBV10-1	TRBJ2-7	CASSSLFGEPQQYF
TRBV15	TRBJ2-2	CATSSWDRGHSGELFF
TRBV2	TRBJ1-3	CASSPGQVSGNTIYF
TRBV20-1	TRBJ2-5	CSANLDSPETQYF
TRBV16	TRBJ1-2	CASSSGRKLYGYTF
TRBV7-2	TRBJ2-5	CASSSIADKEETQYF
TRBV20-1	TRBJ1-2	CSARDLTGDGYTF
TRBV12-3/TRBV12-4	TRBJ1-6	CASNLDKGFLHF
TRBV5-6	TRBJ2-3	CASSLDGIRTDTQYF
TRBV6-6	TRBJ1-1	CASSTDRHTEAFF
TRBV29-1	TRBJ1-2	CSVGAVDGYTF
TRBV6-1	TRBJ1-5	CASTVGQTSNQPQHF
TRBV6-4	TRBJ2-1	CASSENLSNEQFF
TRBV19	TRBJ1-3	CATSDTSGNTIYF
TRBV2	TRBJ1-5	CASSPDRGNRPQHF
TRBV5-8	TRBJ2-5	CASSLAVQGETQYF
TRBV10-1	TRBJ2-5	CASSSLPQETQYF
TRBV19	TRBJ2-7	CASSSGITYEQYF
TRBV7-2	TRBJ2-4	CASSLDRDNIQYF
TRBV20-1	TRBJ1-1	CSARGEVNTEAFF
TRBV7-6	TRBJ2-7	CASSSDRGSEQYF
TRBV20-1	TRBJ1-3	CSARDDGRVSGSLSGNTIYF
TRBV28	TRBJ1-1	CASTGQGAPGAEAFF
TRBV19	TRBJ2-5	CASSRQAFETQYF